The 20 T cell receptor beta chains in this list originate from one sample, sequenced in a study of blood T cell repertoires in COVID-19. Profiled with immunoSEQ multiplex PCR; TCRdb holds only in-frame clones, not every one. Seen here are around 270,000 clones, around 84% observed once, and the top ten hold more than 1.5%. The sequencing sample was made of peripheral blood. These receptors were collected from a woman in her thirties or forties who had recovered from COVID-19.

This rearrangement joins TRBV2 to TRBJ2-1; the D gene is possibly TRBD2 (6 bases). Looked up from germline, CDR1 is SNHLY and CDR2 is FYNNEI. The V gene lost 5 bases and the J gene lost 0 bases, with 11 bases spanning the gap. The CDR3 sequence is 15 residues long. CDR3 protein: CASSPDGSSYNEQFF. The CDR3 DNA reads TGTGCCAGCAGTCCCGACGGGAGCTCCTACAATGAGCAGTTCTTC.

The chain recombines TRBV6-5 with TRBJ2-1; D is perhaps TRBD2 (5 bases). The CDR3 has 14 amino acids. CDR1 and CDR2 from the germline V gene are MNHEY and SVGAGI. Trimming shortened V by 5 bases and J by 6 bases, and 14 bases separated the two germline ends. CDR3 amino acids: CASSRPSLANEQFF. The CDR3 coding sequence is TGTGCCAGCAGTAGACCTAGCCTTGCCAATGAGCAGTTCTTC.

The chain joins TRBV7-9 to TRBJ1-5; D is perhaps TRBD1 (5 bases). Germline loops: CDR1 SEHNR, CDR2 FQNEAQ (reference sequence). The V and J ends lost 5 bases and 0 bases respectively, with 11 bases between them. The CDR3 contains 15 residues. CDR3 bases: TGTGCCAGCAGCCGGGGGTCATATAGCAATCAGCCCCAGCATTTT. It is translated as CASSRGSYSNQPQHF.

This clone was observed a few times. The V call is TRBV7-9, the J call TRBJ1-2, with 12 bases identical to TRBD1. Germline CDR1 and CDR2: SEHNR and FQNEAQ (reference sequence). V shed 8 bases and J 8 bases; nucleotides not matched to a gene: 15. CDR3 length equals 16 residues. In DNA, the CDR3 is TGTGCCAGCTCGATTCTCCCCCGGGACAGGGGGCAGGGCTACACCTTC. Encoded protein: CASSILPRDRGQGYTF.

This rearrangement joins TRBV3-1 (or the pseudogene TRBV3-2) to TRBJ1-2; D not certain. This CDR3 has 12 residues. Trimming removed 3 bases from V and 8 bases from J, with 10 bases in between. Germline values: CDR1 LGHDT, CDR2 YNNKEL (reference sequence). The CDR3 loop is CASSHGMRGYTF. CDR3 DNA sequence: TGTGCCAGCAGCCATGGAATGAGGGGCTACACCTTC.

V is TRBV5-1 and J is TRBJ1-1; D is perhaps TRBD1 (6 bases). The CDR3 covers 14 residues. The V gene lost 0 bases and the J gene lost 5 bases, with 11 bases spanning the gap. CDR1 SGHRS and CDR2 YFSETQ come from the germline V gene. CDR3 residues: CASSLEWGLTEAFF. The CDR3 nucleotides read TGCGCCAGCAGCTTGGAATGGGGGCTGACTGAAGCTTTCTTT.

This chain connects TRBV9 to TRBJ2-2; 9 bases align to TRBD2. The CDR3 is 14 amino acids. Germline lookup yields CDR1 SGDLS and CDR2 YYNGEE. The V segment lost 4 bases and the J segment 6 bases; nucleotides outside the gene matches: 4. The CDR3 bases are TGTGCCAGCAGCCAGGCGGGGGGGCCCGGGGAGCTGTTTTTT. This encodes CASSQAGGPGELFF. The full variable domain, in which reference TRBV9 and TRBJ2-2 provide the parts outside the CDR3, is DSGVTQTPKHLITATGQRVTLRCSPRSGDLSVYWYQQSLDQGLQFLIQYYNGEERAKGNILERFSAQQFPDLHSELNLSSLELGDSALYFCASSQAGGPGELFFGEGSRLTVL.

V and J are TRBV19 and TRBJ2-7, with 7 bases aligning to TRBD1. Germline CDR1 LNHDA, CDR2 SQIVND (reference sequence). V shed 6 bases and J 3 bases; nucleotides not matched to a gene: 8. The CDR3 loop spans 14 amino acids. The chain's CDR3 is CASSLQGTYYEQYF. The DNA of the CDR3 is TGTGCCAGTAGCTTACAGGGGACCTACTACGAGCAGTACTTC.

This chain joins TRBV28 and TRBJ2-7; D is ambiguous. Germline-derived CDR1 and CDR2 are MDHEN and SYDVKM. V shed 1 base and J shed 6 bases, with 7 bases lying between them. The CDR3 sequence is 12 residues long. CDR3 sequence: CASSLLSSEQYF. The CDR3 DNA is TGTGCCAGCAGTTTATTGAGCTCCGAGCAGTACTTC.

The chain is built from TRBV9 and TRBJ2-3, with D unresolved. Trimming took off 3 bases at V and 4 bases at J, with 12 bases between the two ends. CDR1 and CDR2 from the germline V gene are SGDLS and YYNGEE. This CDR3 has 14 amino acids. CDR3 nucleotides: TGTGCCAGCAGCGCCGCCGGTTTCTCAGATACGCAGTATTTT. Translating gives CASSAAGFSDTQYF.

The rearrangement links TRBV19 to TRBJ2-7; 7 bases line up with TRBD2. The CDR3 is 14 amino acids. After removal of 6 bases from V and 1 base from J, the junction contained 6 bases not matched to a gene. The germline V gene encodes CDR1 LNHDA and CDR2 SQIVND (reference sequence). This chain's CDR3 is CASRRGDSSYEQYF. The CDR3 DNA is TGTGCCAGTAGACGGGGGGACTCTTCCTACGAGCAGTACTTC.

This clone has more than one count but fewer than ten. The chain recombines TRBV19 with TRBJ1-5, with D uncertain. CDR1 is LNHDA, CDR2 SQIVND, per germline (reference sequence). This CDR3 contains 13 residues. Trimming took off 0 bases at V and 5 bases at J, with 5 bases between the two ends. DNA for the CDR3: TGTGCCAGTAGTATAGATGTCGATCAGCCCCAGCATTTT. Amino acids: CASSIDVDQPQHF.

The chain is built from TRBV5-1 and TRBJ2-5; D is undetermined. CDR1 and CDR2 from the germline V gene are SGHRS and YFSETQ. Trimming removed 4 bases at V and 4 bases at J, with 17 bases between. The CDR3 has 15 residues. The CDR3 coding sequence is TGCGCCAGCAGCAGTTTATCACGGCCAGGAGAGACCCAGTACTTC. Its translation is CASSSLSRPGETQYF.

V and J are TRBV7-6 and TRBJ1-4; 10 bases match TRBD1. Germline assignment: CDR1 SGHVS and CDR2 FNYEAQ. The CDR3 totals 16 residues. The junction had 5 bases not matched to a gene; V was cut back by 2 bases and J by 5 bases. The CDR3 sequence is CASSLRQGANNEKLFF. The CDR3 DNA reads as TGTGCCAGCAGCTTAAGACAGGGGGCGAACAATGAAAAACTGTTTTTT.

The gene calls are TRBV5-6 and TRBJ2-7; D might be TRBD1 (5 bases). Germline CDR1 and CDR2: SGHDT and YYEEEE. Trimming shortened V by 0 bases and J by 6 bases, and 13 bases separated the two germline ends. This CDR3 contains 14 residues. The CDR3 region is CASSLDRISLEQYF. The CDR3, as DNA: TGTGCCAGCAGCTTGGACAGGATCTCGCTCGAGCAGTACTTC.

The V and J genes are TRBV24-1 and TRBJ2-1, with 15 bases identical to TRBD2. The germline V gene encodes CDR1 KGHDR and CDR2 SFDVKD. This CDR3 has 14 residues. With V trimmed by 5 bases and J by 11 bases, 3 bases remained unmatched. The CDR3 bases are TGTGCCACCAGTGTCGGACTAGCGGGGGGGCAGCAGTTCTTC. It is translated as CATSVGLAGGQQFF.

This chain links TRBV2 with TRBJ1-2; a weak D match, TRBD1 (6 bases). CDR1 and CDR2 from the germline V gene are SNHLY and FYNNEI. V shed 6 bases and J shed 7 bases, with 21 bases lying between them. The CDR3 runs to 15 residues. CDR3 bases: TGTGCCAGCAGCCTCGGACAGATTACTATGACTGGCTACACCTTC. This sequence encodes CASSLGQITMTGYTF.

There are a few counts of this clone. V and J are TRBV29-1 and TRBJ1-1; D ambiguous. CDR1 and CDR2 from the germline V gene are SQVTM and ANQGSEA. The CDR3 runs to 17 residues. Trimming cost V 4 bases and J 2 bases, with 23 bases left between them. The CDR3 DNA reads as TGCAGCGTTGGGGGAGCCTCGGTCTTTGGAGATAACACTGAAGCTTTCTTT. It encodes CSVGGASVFGDNTEAFF.

V and J are TRBV6-5 and TRBJ2-5; the D gene is possibly TRBD1 (5 bases). CDR3 length equals 14 residues. Germline CDR1 MNHEY, CDR2 SVGAGI. Trimming stripped 6 bases from V and 5 bases from J, with 16 bases between. The CDR3 loop is CASSSWGLGETQYF. As DNA, the CDR3 is TGTGCCAGCAGCTCCTGGGGCCTAGGGGAGACCCAGTACTTC.

The chain employs TRBV11-3 and TRBJ2-3, with TRBD1 identical over 8 bases. Germline values: CDR1 SGHNT, CDR2 YENEEA. This CDR3 is built from 16 residues. V lost 5 bases, J lost 5 bases, and 12 bases stayed unmatched. The CDR3 coding sequence is TGTGCCAGCAGCAGGTCTGGACAGGGTAGGAAAGATACGCAGTATTTT. It codes for CASSRSGQGRKDTQYF.